This T cell receptor (beta chain) was sequenced for a study of cytomegalovirus exposure and HLA in healthy donors. General study findings and limits: In a later analysis, V- and J-gene trimming of beta chains associated with a DCLRE1C missense variant, replicated independently.

Primers: 60 Vbeta forward and 13 Jbeta reverse. TCRdb's table, derived via immunoSEQ multiplex PCR, lists solely in-frame clones and lacks some. The data contain 99,000 or so clones, about an eighth of them seen just once; the ten biggest clones take up about 16%. A note on this clone: Antigen specificity is unknown.

This CDR3 contains 15 residues. V lost 4 bases to trimming and J lost 3 bases; unmatched junction nucleotides: 6. The germline V gene encodes CDR1 SQVTM and CDR2 ANQGSEA. This chain connects TRBV29-1 to TRBJ2-3; TRBD2 aligns across 11 bases. Sequencing was done on a sample of PBMCs. The source is a man aged 40-49 years in good health and CMV-seropositive. CDR3 coding DNA: TGCAGCGTTGGGGTCCTAGCGGGGGGAACAGATACGCAGTATTTT. Encoded protein: CSVGVLAGGTDTQYF.